This T cell receptor beta chain was recovered during a study of T-cell memory formation after mild COVID-19. Whole-study results and caveats: Day 15 to 85 contracting clones showed balanced CD4/CD8; day 15 to 37 expanders favored CD4+.

In TCRdb, the 5' RACE reads were re-called with MiXCR into one record per CDR3 protein. The sample records roughly 51,000 distinct CDR3 sequences, 7% to 8% being singletons. Remarks on this clonotype: The antigen remains unidentified.

This CDR3 contains 17 residues. Germline values: CDR1 LGHDT, CDR2 YNNKEL (reference sequence). The ends lost 0 bases at V and 3 bases at J; junction bases unmatched: 10. The chain combines TRBV3-1 with TRBJ2-5, with 7 nucleotides matching TRBD2. Sequencing was done on a sample of PBMCs or a T cell subset sorted from them (not recorded which). The sequence was collected from a man aged 18 to 30 who had mild COVID-19 (a few samples of this study predate the infection). Cell type and time point are not known. The CDR3 sequence is CASSQDLVTSLEETQYF. The CDR3 DNA reads as TGTGCCAGCAGCCAAGATTTGGTGACTAGCTTAGAAGAGACCCAGTACTTC.